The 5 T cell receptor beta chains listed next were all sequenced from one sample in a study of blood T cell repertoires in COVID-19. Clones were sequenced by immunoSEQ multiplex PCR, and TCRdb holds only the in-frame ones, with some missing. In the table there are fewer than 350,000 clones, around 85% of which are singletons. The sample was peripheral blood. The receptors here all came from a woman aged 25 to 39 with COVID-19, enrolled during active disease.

CDR3 sequence reads: CASRSGLGTAYEQYF. The CDR3 DNA sequence: TGTGCCAGCAGGTCCGGTCTAGGGACAGCTTACGAGCAGTACTTC. This rearrangement joins TRBV6-5 to TRBJ2-7, with 7 bases matching TRBD1. CDR1 is MNHEY, CDR2 SVGAGI, per germline. This CDR3 is 15 amino acids long. The V gene end was trimmed by 6 bases and the J gene end by 4 bases; junction bases not matched to a gene: 12.

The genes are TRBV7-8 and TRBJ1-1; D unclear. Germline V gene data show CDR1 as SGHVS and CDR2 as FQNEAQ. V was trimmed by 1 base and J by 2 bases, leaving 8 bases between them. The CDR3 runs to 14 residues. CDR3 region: CASSLEILNTEAFF. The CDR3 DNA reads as TGTGCCAGCAGCTTAGAAATTTTAAACACTGAAGCTTTCTTT.

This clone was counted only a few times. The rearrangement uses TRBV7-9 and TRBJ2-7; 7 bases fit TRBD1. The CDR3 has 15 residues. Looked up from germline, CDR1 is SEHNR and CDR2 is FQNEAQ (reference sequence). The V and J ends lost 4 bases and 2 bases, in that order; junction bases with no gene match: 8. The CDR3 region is CASSSPTQGTYEQYF. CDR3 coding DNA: TGTGCCAGCAGCTCACCCACACAGGGGACCTACGAGCAGTACTTC.

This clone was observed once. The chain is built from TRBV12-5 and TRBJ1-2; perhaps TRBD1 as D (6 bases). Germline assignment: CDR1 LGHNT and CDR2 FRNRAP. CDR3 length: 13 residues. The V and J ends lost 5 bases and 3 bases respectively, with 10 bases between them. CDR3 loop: CASGPAGDYGYTF. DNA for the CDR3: TGTGCTAGTGGTCCTGCAGGGGACTATGGCTACACCTTC.

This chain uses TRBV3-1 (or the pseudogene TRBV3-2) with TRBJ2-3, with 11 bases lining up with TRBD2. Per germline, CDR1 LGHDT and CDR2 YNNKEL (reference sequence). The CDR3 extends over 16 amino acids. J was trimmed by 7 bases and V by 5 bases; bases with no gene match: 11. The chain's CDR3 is CASSTYASGGLNTQYF. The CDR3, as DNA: TGTGCCAGCAGCACGTACGCTAGCGGGGGGTTGAATACGCAGTATTTT.